The TCR beta chain under discussion was sequenced for a study of CD8 T cells in Susac syndrome. Trimming cost V 0 bases and J 2 bases, with 14 bases left between them. The CDR3 covers 16 residues. Germline assignment: CDR1 MNHEY and CDR2 SMNVEV (reference sequence). RNA totalling roughly 0.45 to 1 ug underwent reverse transcription with random hexamers. The amplification used immunoSEQ multiplex PCR on TCR beta CDR3; it spanned 54 Vbeta and 13 Jbeta. TCRdb ran MiXCR on the immunoSEQ multiplex PCR reads and lists one entry per CDR3 protein. The data contain around 190,000 distinct CDR3 sequences, roughly 96% of them singletons. Negative isolation was applied to CD8+ and CD4+ T cells, and FACS enrichment was applied to TEMRA cells.

The V gene is TRBV27, the J gene TRBJ2-7; D is unclear. The receptor was isolated from a human donor with multiple sclerosis. Sequenced sample: CD8+ T cells from PBMCs. CDR3 loop: CASSLSVSGGAYEQYF. CDR3 coding DNA: TGTGCCAGCAGTTTATCCGTGTCTGGCGGAGCCTACGAGCAGTACTTC.